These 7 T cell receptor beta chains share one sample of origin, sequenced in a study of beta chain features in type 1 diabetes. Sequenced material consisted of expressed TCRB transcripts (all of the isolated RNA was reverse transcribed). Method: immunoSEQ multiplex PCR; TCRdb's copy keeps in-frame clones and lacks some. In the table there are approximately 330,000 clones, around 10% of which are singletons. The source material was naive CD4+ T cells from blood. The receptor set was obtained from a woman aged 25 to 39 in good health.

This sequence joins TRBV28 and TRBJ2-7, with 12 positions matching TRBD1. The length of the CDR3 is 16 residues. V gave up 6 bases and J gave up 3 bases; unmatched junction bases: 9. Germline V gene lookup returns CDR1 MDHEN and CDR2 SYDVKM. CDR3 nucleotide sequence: TGTGCCAGCAGGCCCGGGACAGGGGGCGTTTACTACGAGCAGTACTTC. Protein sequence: CASRPGTGGVYYEQYF.

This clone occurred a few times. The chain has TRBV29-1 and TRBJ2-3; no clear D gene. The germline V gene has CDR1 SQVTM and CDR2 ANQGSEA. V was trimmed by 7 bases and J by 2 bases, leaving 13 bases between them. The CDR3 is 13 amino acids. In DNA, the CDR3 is TGCAGCGCCACTGAAGCACTCACAGATACGCAGTATTTT. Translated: CSATEALTDTQYF.

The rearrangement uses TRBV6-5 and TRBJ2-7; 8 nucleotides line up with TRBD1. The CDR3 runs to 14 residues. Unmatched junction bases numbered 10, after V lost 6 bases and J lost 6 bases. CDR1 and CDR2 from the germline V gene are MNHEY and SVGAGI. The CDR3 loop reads CASRPGQGRGEQYF. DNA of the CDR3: TGTGCCAGCAGACCCGGACAGGGAAGGGGCGAGCAGTACTTC.

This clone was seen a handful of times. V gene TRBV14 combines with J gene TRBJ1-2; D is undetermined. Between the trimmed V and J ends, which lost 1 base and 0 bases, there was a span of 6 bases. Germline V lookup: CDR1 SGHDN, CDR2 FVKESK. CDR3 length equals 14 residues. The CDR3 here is CASSQVGANYGYTF. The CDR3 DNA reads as TGTGCCAGCAGCCAAGTCGGTGCTAACTATGGCTACACCTTC.

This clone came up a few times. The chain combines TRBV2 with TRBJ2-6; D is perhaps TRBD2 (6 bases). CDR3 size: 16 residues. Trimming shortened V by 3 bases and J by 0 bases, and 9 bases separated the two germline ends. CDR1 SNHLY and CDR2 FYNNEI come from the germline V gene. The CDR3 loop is CASSERGYSGANVLTF. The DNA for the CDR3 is TGTGCCAGCAGTGAGCGGGGATACTCTGGGGCCAACGTCCTGACTTTC.

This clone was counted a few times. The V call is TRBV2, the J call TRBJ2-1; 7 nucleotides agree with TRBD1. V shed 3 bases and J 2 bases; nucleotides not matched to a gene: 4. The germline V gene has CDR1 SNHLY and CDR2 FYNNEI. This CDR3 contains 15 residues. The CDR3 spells CASSDRQGPYNEQFF. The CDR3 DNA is TGTGCCAGCAGTGATAGACAGGGCCCCTACAATGAGCAGTTCTTC.

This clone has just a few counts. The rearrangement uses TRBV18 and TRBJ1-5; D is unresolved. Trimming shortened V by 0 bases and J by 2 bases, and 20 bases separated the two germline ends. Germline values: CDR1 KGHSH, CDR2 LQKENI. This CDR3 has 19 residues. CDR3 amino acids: CASSPPPIPGTYGNQPQHF. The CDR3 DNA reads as TGTGCCAGCTCACCACCGCCGATTCCGGGTACCTATGGCAATCAGCCCCAGCATTTT.